Included here is one T cell receptor (beta chain) sequence, with context. This clonotype was picked up many times. Its recognized antigen is unknown. Per-base quality was not reported, and no clone a single base away is much larger than it. Explained via the paper, the time point label denotes: sample taken at primary tumor resection. Donors were some 67 patients with early-stage, untreated non-small cell lung cancer from the lung TRACERx cohort. Without any cell sorting, TCR sequencing was performed on whole RNA extracted either from tumor and nontumor lung tissue or from cryopreserved PBMC samples. Only patients with enough RNA available from two or more tumor regions were chosen for TCR sequencing. Tumor and adjacent nontumor lung specimens were reviewed by a lung pathologist before selection. The record originates from a study of spatial heterogeneity in lung cancer (dated by TCRdb to between 2018 and 2021). Background for the entire study: Beta-chain transcripts were consistently detected in greater numbers than alpha-chain transcripts, which likely reflected higher beta-chain transcript abundance. The study linked features of the TCR repertoire to counts of nonsynonymous mutations, which were determined by whole-exome sequencing of tumor tissue. TCR transcript counts in tumor regions correlated strongly with a T cell transcriptional module score from matched bulk RNA-seq. At surgery, both alpha and beta chains were TCR-sequenced in about 200 tumor regions, about 61 matched nontumor lung samples and a few dozen PBMC samples. In the raw uncorrected reads, each unique combination of TCR and UMI appeared more than ten times on average. In non-small cell lung cancer, the study quantitatively compared TCR alpha and beta repertoires across several tumor regions, matched nontumor lung, and blood. The study at large found these results: The tumor nonsynonymous mutation count correlated with the number of expanded intratumoral alpha and beta TCRs. Confirming at a functional level the hypothesis that regional TCRs recognize regional mutations was considered to require additional single-cell paired TCR alpha and beta sequencing. Counts of ubiquitous and regional expanded TCRs were found to correlate with counts of ubiquitous and regional nonsynonymous mutations, respectively. TCR-seq coverage of tumor T cells was estimated to be only 6% to 7.5% for alpha chains and 13% for beta chains.

The method was 5' RACE. The run used a NextSeq 500. To allow correction of PCR and sequencing errors, the TCR library protocol tagged every TCR cDNA molecule with a unique molecular identifier. As for how the authors treated the data: TCR identification, UMI-based error correction and CDR3 extraction were all carried out with Decombinator tools. TCRs above a frequency of 2 per 1,000, corresponding to the top 1% of the tumor frequency distribution, were defined as expanded. Expanded tumor TCRs statistically deemed absent (corrected P<0.05) from at least one tumor region were classed as regional, and all other expanded tumor TCRs were classed as ubiquitous. Renyi diversity was calculated using the R vegan package after each repertoire was subsampled 100 times to 5,000 TCRs. CDR3 similarity networks were constructed using string-kernel similarity of amino acid triplets, with links drawn between CDR3s whose pairwise similarity was above 0.82. The raw public reads went through TCRdb reprocessing: fastp at Q25, MiXCR clone calling, in-frame beta chains kept. Merged by CDR3 protein, the rows form single entries marked with the most common genes and DNA. These V and J calls derive from TCRdb rather than the authors' analysis. Counted in this sample were 8,500 to 14,000 distinct CDR3 sequences; about 12% of them appeared once. The ten largest clones take up over 9.5% of the sample.

Measured from the cysteine to the phenylalanine, the CDR3 is 15 residues long. Here the CDR3 DNA is all that survives: 45 bases in frame from base 1. Via the germline V gene, CDR1 is MNHEY and CDR2 SVGEGT. Trimming takes 4 bases off V and 4 bases off J; junction bases not matched to a gene: 4. The sample consisted of lung tumor tissue, taken at surgery. The chain uses TRBV6-2 or TRBV6-3 and TRBJ2-2; 9 of the junction bases match TRBD2. The sequence came from a female donor with early-stage non-small cell lung cancer. The nucleotide sequence is given as TGTGCCAGCAGTTTAAGAGCGGGAGGCACCGGGGAGCTGTTTTTT. The resulting protein is CASSLRAGGTGELFF.